This TCR beta chain derives from a study of blood T cell repertoires in COVID-19. This table comes from immunoSEQ multiplex PCR, and its TCRdb copy is limited to in-frame clones, with some not included. The data show 140,000 to 150,000 clones, with over 70% seen just once and roughly 10% held by the top ten. The sequenced sample consisted of peripheral blood. The source of this sequence is a man aged 55-75 years with active or convalescent COVID-19.

The CDR3 reads CASSRKLAGDTDTQYF. In DNA, the CDR3 is TGCGCCAGCAGCCGAAAACTAGCGGGGGACACAGATACGCAGTATTTT. The rearrangement joins TRBV4-1 to TRBJ2-3; 11 bases are shared with TRBD2. Germline loops: CDR1 MGHRA, CDR2 YSYEKL. This CDR3 spans 16 amino acids. Trimming removed 4 bases from V and 2 bases from J; junction bases left unmatched: 5.